This T cell receptor beta chain was captured in a study of T cell repertoires in cytomegalovirus infection. The CDR3 covers 11 residues. Germline V gives CDR1 DFQATT, CDR2 SNEGSKA (reference sequence). On this clonotype itself: Its matching antigen is unknown.

Study results and limitations: HLA-C-restricted CMV-specific TCR beta clonotypes were dominant in the ex vivo response.

TCRdb re-derived calls from the reads in MiXCR, one entry per CDR3 protein. The data contain 130,000 or so distinct CDR3 sequences, about 6.1% of them singletons. The sample was PBMCs. This clonotype was sampled from a human donor in good health (CMV status not recorded). Some clones in this sample may be carry-over from other donors' samples. The V call is TRBV20-1, the J call TRBJ1-2; D may be TRBD1 (6 bases). In DNA, the CDR3 is TGCAGGGCACAGGGCGACTATGGCTACACCTTC. Protein sequence: CRAQGDYGYTF.